The entry below describes one T cell receptor beta chain. Its antigen is not known. The sample is drawn from a study of Graves' ophthalmopathy and Graves' hyperthyroidism. Other autoimmune diseases, uncontrolled infections, pregnancy or lactation ruled patients out of participation. The diagnosis was founded upon clinical symptoms, serum thyroxine, TRAb, thyroid ultrasound and orbital computed tomography. CDR3 regions of TCR beta were amplified from RNA transcripts. In the first round, RT-PCR was carried out with HTBI primers, and a multiplex PCR formed the second round. Using its own MiXCR run on the multiplex PCR reads, TCRdb lists one record per CDR3 protein. The sample records about 740,000 distinct CDR3 sequences, about 44% being singletons. Findings of the study overall: Prediction of ophthalmopathy progression reached roughly 70% sensitivity and about 72% specificity.

This CDR3 spans 16 amino acids. Trimming removed 7 bases at V and 2 bases at J, with 21 bases between. Germline CDR1 is SGHRS and CDR2 is YFSETQ. Sequencing was carried out using peripheral blood. The chain has TRBV5-1 and TRBJ2-5; D possibly corresponds to TRBD2 (5 bases). This receptor was taken from an adult man with Graves' ophthalmopathy. The CDR3 here is CASGLRPSGIQETQYF. The DNA for the CDR3 is TGCGCCAGCGGACTCCGACCCTCAGGAATACAAGAGACCCAGTACTTC.